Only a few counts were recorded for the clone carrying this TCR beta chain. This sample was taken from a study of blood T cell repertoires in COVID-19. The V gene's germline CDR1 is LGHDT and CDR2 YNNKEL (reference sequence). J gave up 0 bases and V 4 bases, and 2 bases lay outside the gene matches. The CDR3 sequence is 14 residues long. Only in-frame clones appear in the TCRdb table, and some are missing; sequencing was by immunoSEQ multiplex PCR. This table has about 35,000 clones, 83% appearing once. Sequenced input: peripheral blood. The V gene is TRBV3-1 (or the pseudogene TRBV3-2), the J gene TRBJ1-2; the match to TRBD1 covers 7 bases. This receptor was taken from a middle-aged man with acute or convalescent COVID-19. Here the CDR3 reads CASSRQGSNYGYTF. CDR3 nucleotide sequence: TGTGCCAGCAGCCGACAGGGATCTAACTATGGCTACACCTTC.